The rows below give T cell receptor beta chains drawn from one sample of a study of blood T cell repertoires in COVID-19. Clones were read by immunoSEQ multiplex PCR, and TCRdb kept only the in-frame ones, dropping some. The sample has about 42,000 clones; 70% to 90% are singletons. The sample comprised peripheral blood. The receptors derive from a human donor in a cohort sampled during active COVID-19. Each CDR3 is given with its conserved first and last residue. Fields, in order: D gene, V gene, J gene, CDR3 protein. D genes are given only for firm matches.

D: NA; V: TRBV5-1; J: TRBJ2-7; CDR3: CASSLPTYEQYF
D: NA; V: TRBV7-2; J: TRBJ1-1; CDR3: CASSLALTLGEAFF
D: NA; V: TRBV6-6; J: TRBJ2-7; CDR3: CASSYSGSSYEQYF
D: NA; V: TRBV7-2; J: TRBJ2-2; CDR3: CASSLVSTGRTGELFF
D: TRBD1; V: TRBV10-3; J: TRBJ1-2; CDR3: CAISASTGGNYGYTF
D: NA; V: TRBV2; J: TRBJ2-3; CDR3: CASLRADTQYF
D: TRBD2; V: TRBV5-1; J: TRBJ2-2; CDR3: CASSLVGGYTGELFF
D: TRBD1; V: TRBV4-1; J: TRBJ2-2; CDR3: CASSPRDSFTGELFF
D: NA; V: TRBV18; J: TRBJ2-5; CDR3: CASSAQPGLETQYF
D: TRBD1; V: TRBV7-9; J: TRBJ1-5; CDR3: CASSPGQINQPQHF
D: TRBD1; V: TRBV7-9; J: TRBJ1-1; CDR3: CASSSGQANTEAFF
D: NA; V: TRBV27; J: TRBJ1-2; CDR3: CASSSSSAGGRAGYGYTF
D: TRBD1; V: TRBV7-9; J: TRBJ2-2; CDR3: CARRSLQGASTGELFF
D: NA; V: TRBV9; J: TRBJ1-6; CDR3: CASSVSGSLSYNSPLHF
D: TRBD1; V: TRBV2; J: TRBJ1-4; CDR3: CASRATGPNEKLFF
D: NA; V: TRBV9; J: TRBJ1-6; CDR3: CASSVEAVSPLHF
D: NA; V: TRBV7-2; J: TRBJ1-5; CDR3: CASSLGVGGGQPQHF
D: TRBD1; V: TRBV6-4; J: TRBJ2-7; CDR3: CAALQGASEQYF
D: NA; V: TRBV11-2; J: TRBJ1-1; CDR3: CASSVTGSTEAFF
D: TRBD2; V: TRBV7-8; J: TRBJ2-3; CDR3: CASSQKLAGAPDTQYF
D: TRBD1; V: TRBV7-2; J: TRBJ2-3; CDR3: CASSPGQVGADTQYF
D: NA; V: TRBV5-1; J: TRBJ1-1; CDR3: CASSFAEGGYTEAFF
D: NA; V: TRBV2; J: TRBJ1-1; CDR3: CASSEAGIQAFF
D: TRBD2; V: TRBV3-1/TRBV3-2; J: TRBJ2-7; CDR3: CASSQSGGSYEQYF
D: TRBD2; V: TRBV9; J: TRBJ2-1; CDR3: CASSASSGSRGEQFF
D: NA; V: TRBV6-6; J: TRBJ1-2; CDR3: CASIQDRLNYGYTF
D: NA; V: TRBV19; J: TRBJ1-2; CDR3: CASSSVEANYGYTF
D: TRBD1; V: TRBV27; J: TRBJ2-7; CDR3: CASSLWDRGEQYF